The 4 T cell receptor beta chains reported below all come from one sample, sequenced in a study of cytomegalovirus exposure and HLA in healthy donors. PCR involved 60 Vbeta and 13 Jbeta primers. Sequencing was performed with immunoSEQ multiplex PCR; in TCRdb, only in-frame clones are kept and a portion is missing. The sample lists about 200,000 clones, around 78% occurring once. The sequenced sample was PBMCs. All receptors derive from a woman aged 25 to 45 in good health and CMV-seropositive.

The chain has TRBV29-1 and TRBJ1-5; D is possibly TRBD1 (5 bases). Germline V gives CDR1 SQVTM, CDR2 ANQGSEA. Trimming removed 7 bases from V and 5 bases from J, with 12 bases in between. CDR3 length: 12 residues. CDR3 residues: CSGGVGDQPQHF. The CDR3 DNA is TGCAGCGGGGGGGTGGGAGATCAGCCCCAGCATTTT.

The rearrangement links TRBV10-3 to TRBJ1-4, with a possible D match to TRBD1 (5 bases). The CDR3 is 15 amino acids. V was clipped by 2 bases and J by 0 bases, with 7 bases between them. Germline lookup yields CDR1 ENHRY and CDR2 SYGVKD. This CDR3 reads CAISERGSTNEKLFF. DNA of the CDR3: TGTGCCATCAGTGAGAGGGGCTCAACTAATGAAAAACTGTTTTTT.

V gene TRBV5-8 combines with J gene TRBJ2-5; 9 positions match TRBD1. V shed 0 bases, J shed 2 bases, and the junction held 5 bases outside the gene matches. Looked up from germline, CDR1 is SGHTS and CDR2 is YDEGEE. The CDR3 has 16 amino acids. As DNA, the CDR3 is TGTGCCAGCAGCTTGGGACAGGGGGGCCTACAAGAGACCCAGTACTTC. Residues: CASSLGQGGLQETQYF.

The chain carries TRBV19 and TRBJ2-3; TRBD1 aligns across 9 bases. The CDR3 spans 18 residues. V was clipped by 5 bases and J by 5 bases; unmatched bases: 17. Germline CDR1 reads LNHDA; CDR2 reads SQIVND (reference sequence). The CDR3 is CASSLKRPGQGWGDTQYF. In nucleotides, the CDR3 is TGTGCCAGTAGTTTAAAAAGGCCGGGACAGGGTTGGGGAGATACGCAGTATTTT.